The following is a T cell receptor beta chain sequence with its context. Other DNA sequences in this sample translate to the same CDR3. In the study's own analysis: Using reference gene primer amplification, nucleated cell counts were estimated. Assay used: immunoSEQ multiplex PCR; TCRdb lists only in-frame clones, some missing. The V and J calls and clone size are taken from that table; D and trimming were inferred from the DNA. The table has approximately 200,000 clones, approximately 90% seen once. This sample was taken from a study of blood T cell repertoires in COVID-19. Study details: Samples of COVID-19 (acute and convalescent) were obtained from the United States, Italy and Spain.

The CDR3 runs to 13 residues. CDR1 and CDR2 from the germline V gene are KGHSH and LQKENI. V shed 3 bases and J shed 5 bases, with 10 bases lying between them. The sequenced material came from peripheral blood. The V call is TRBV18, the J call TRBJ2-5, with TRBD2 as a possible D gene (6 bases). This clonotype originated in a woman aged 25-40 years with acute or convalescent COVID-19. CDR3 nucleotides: TGTGCCAGCTCACCGGGGGGATCGGAGACCCAGTACTTC. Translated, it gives CASSPGGSETQYF.